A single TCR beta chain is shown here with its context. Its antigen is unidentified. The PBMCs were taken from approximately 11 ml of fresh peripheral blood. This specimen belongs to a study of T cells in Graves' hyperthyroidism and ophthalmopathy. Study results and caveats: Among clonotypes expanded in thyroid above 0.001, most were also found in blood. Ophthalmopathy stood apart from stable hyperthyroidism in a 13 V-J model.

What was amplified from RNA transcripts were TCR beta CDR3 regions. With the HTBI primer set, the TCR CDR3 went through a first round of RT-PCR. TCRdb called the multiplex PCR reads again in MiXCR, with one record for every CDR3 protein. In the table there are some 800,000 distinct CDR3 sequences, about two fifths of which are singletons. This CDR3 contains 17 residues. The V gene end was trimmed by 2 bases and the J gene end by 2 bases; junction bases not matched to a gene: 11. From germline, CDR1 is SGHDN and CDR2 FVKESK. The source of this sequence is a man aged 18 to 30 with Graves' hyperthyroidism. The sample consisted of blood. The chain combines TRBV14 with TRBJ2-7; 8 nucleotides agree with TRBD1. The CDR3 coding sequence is TGTGCCAGCAGCCAATCTTCGTTTGGGACAGGTGCCTACGAGCAGTACTTC. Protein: CASSQSSFGTGAYEQYF. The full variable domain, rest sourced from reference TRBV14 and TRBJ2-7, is EAGVTQFPSHSVIEKGQTVTLRCDPISGHDNLYWYRRVMGKEIKFLLHFVKESKQDESGMPNNRFLAERTGGTYSTLKVQPAELEDSGVYFCASSQSSFGTGAYEQYFGPGTRLTVT.